These 24 T cell receptor beta chains came from one sample sequenced in a study of T cell responses to AZD1222 COVID-19 vaccine. Only in-frame clones appear in the TCRdb table, and some are missing; sequencing was by immunoSEQ multiplex PCR. The sample lists 150,000 to 200,000 clones, 90% to 95% seen once, with about 0.6% in the top ten. Here the sequenced sample was peripheral blood, taken on day 0 of AZD1222 vaccination. These receptors all come from an adult in good health.

The chain has TRBV2 and TRBJ2-3; D unresolved. The length of the CDR3 is 15 residues. The germline V gene has CDR1 SNHLY and CDR2 FYNNEI. Trimming left V 0 bases short and J 2 bases short, with 9 bases between. CDR3: CASSEAWPFTDTQYF. For the CDR3, the DNA is TGTGCCAGCAGTGAAGCCTGGCCCTTCACAGATACGCAGTATTTT.

This sequence joins TRBV28 and TRBJ2-2; TRBD1 matches 8 bases. After removal of 6 bases from V and 4 bases from J, the junction contained 10 bases not matched to a gene. This CDR3 contains 16 residues. Germline V CDR1 and CDR2: MDHEN, SYDVKM. The CDR3: CASSFRDRPFTGELFF. The DNA of the CDR3 is TGTGCCAGCAGCTTCCGGGACAGGCCATTCACCGGGGAGCTGTTTTTT.

This rearrangement joins TRBV4-1 to TRBJ1-4, with 11 nucleotides matching TRBD1. The CDR3 loop spans 16 amino acids. In germline, CDR1 is MGHRA, CDR2 YSYEKL. J gave up 6 bases and V 2 bases, and 5 bases lay outside the gene matches. In DNA form, the CDR3 reads TGCGCCAGCAGCCAAAGGGACAGGGGGACATATGAAAAACTGTTTTTT. This encodes CASSQRDRGTYEKLFF.

This clone was recorded only once. The chain has TRBV6-6 and TRBJ2-3; D possibly corresponds to TRBD1 (6 bases). V was cut by 4 bases and J by 4 bases, with 12 bases left in between. The V gene's germline CDR1 is MNHNY and CDR2 SVGAGI (reference sequence). The CDR3 spans 14 residues. For the CDR3, the DNA is TGTGCCAGCAGTTTTGGGGGCCTCCCAGATACGCAGTATTTT. Protein: CASSFGGLPDTQYF.

The chain recombines TRBV2 with TRBJ2-1, with a possible D match to TRBD2 (6 bases). Germline-derived CDR1 and CDR2 are SNHLY and FYNNEI. The CDR3 consists of 13 residues. V lost 5 bases, J lost 3 bases, and 8 bases lay in between. The CDR3 loop is CASSPGDYNEQFF. The CDR3 region has the DNA TGTGCCAGCAGTCCGGGGGACTACAATGAGCAGTTCTTC.

V usage is TRBV15 and J usage is TRBJ2-7; 7 bases are a match to TRBD2. V trimming: 8 bases; J trimming: 1 base; junction bases outside the gene matches: 11. This CDR3 is built from 15 residues. Germline CDR1 LNHNV, CDR2 YYDKDF (reference sequence). The CDR3 spells CATSGHPSGSYEQYF. CDR3 coding DNA: TGTGCCACCTCAGGGCATCCTAGCGGATCCTACGAGCAGTACTTC.

V usage is TRBV6-5 and J usage is TRBJ1-5, with D unresolved. The length of the CDR3 is 13 residues. Trimming removed 2 bases from V and 11 bases from J, with 13 bases in between. Germline CDR1 and CDR2: MNHEY and SVGAGI. As DNA, the CDR3 is TGTGCCAGCAGTTACGCCTTTTGGGCGTCCCAGCATTTT. Translation gives CASSYAFWASQHF.

The chain uses TRBV10-3 and TRBJ2-4, with 10 bases matching TRBD2. V lost 10 bases to trimming and J lost 5 bases; unmatched junction nucleotides: 2. The CDR3 is made up of 12 amino acids. In germline, CDR1 is ENHRY, CDR2 SYGVKD. The CDR3 region is CATGTSENIQYF. CDR3 DNA sequence: TGTGCCACCGGGACTAGCGAAAACATTCAGTACTTC.

The rearrangement joins TRBV27 to TRBJ1-2; D unresolved. The CDR3 is 13 residues long. The germline V gene has CDR1 MNHEY and CDR2 SMNVEV (reference sequence). V dropped 6 bases and J dropped 5 bases, with 13 bases sitting between them. CDR3 in amino acids: CASRQPASYGYTF. Written as DNA, the CDR3 is TGTGCCAGCAGACAACCGGCCTCATATGGCTACACCTTC.

The chain employs TRBV4-1 and TRBJ2-1, with a weak D call TRBD2 (7 bases). CDR3 length equals 15 residues. Between the trimmed V and J ends, which lost 1 base and 8 bases, there was a span of 15 bases. Per germline, CDR1 MGHRA and CDR2 YSYEKL. For the CDR3, the DNA is TGCGCCAGCAGCCAAGCCGGGGGGCTAGTGGATGAGCAGTTCTTC. Translation: CASSQAGGLVDEQFF.

The rearrangement uses TRBV7-2 and TRBJ2-7, with D perhaps given as TRBD1 or TRBD2 (6 bases each). The ends were cut back, 5 bases at V and 2 bases at J, with 13 bases in the middle. The CDR3 has 14 residues. Germline loops: CDR1 SGHTA, CDR2 FQGNSA. Here the CDR3 reads CASSQQGGTYEQYF. The CDR3, as DNA: TGTGCCAGCAGCCAACAGGGAGGAACCTACGAGCAGTACTTC.

This chain joins TRBV10-3 and TRBJ1-1; D possibly corresponds to TRBD1 (5 bases). The CDR3 runs to 13 residues. CDR1 ENHRY and CDR2 SYGVKD come from the germline V gene. Between the trimmed V and J ends, which lost 6 bases and 1 base, there was a span of 9 bases. The DNA for the CDR3 is TGTGCCATCAGCCCCGGACAGAACACTGAAGCTTTCTTT. It codes for CAISPGQNTEAFF.

This chain connects TRBV19 to TRBJ2-2; D uncertain. CDR3 length: 14 amino acids. The germline gives CDR1 LNHDA, CDR2 SQIVND (reference sequence). V was clipped by 0 bases and J by 7 bases, with 9 bases between them. The CDR3 loop reads CASSIDLLGGELFF. The CDR3 nucleotides read TGTGCCAGTAGTATAGATCTGCTTGGCGGGGAGCTGTTTTTT.

The chain couples TRBV18 to TRBJ2-7; D not resolved. The germline V gene encodes CDR1 KGHSH and CDR2 LQKENI. Trimming removed 0 bases from V and 3 bases from J, with 9 bases in between. The CDR3 is made up of 14 amino acids. This CDR3 reads CASSPPGLGYEQYF. As DNA, the CDR3 is TGTGCCAGCTCACCACCCGGCCTAGGCTACGAGCAGTACTTC.

The chain carries TRBV6-5 and TRBJ1-2, with 10 bases that match TRBD1. This CDR3 region has 13 residues. Germline lookup yields CDR1 MNHEY and CDR2 SVGAGI. After removal of 5 bases from V and 13 bases from J, the junction contained 10 bases not matched to a gene. CDR3 sequence (DNA): TGTGCCAGCAGTCCCGGGACAGGGGTTCTAGGCACCTTC. It codes for CASSPGTGVLGTF.

This sequence joins TRBV19 and TRBJ1-5; 11 bases agree with TRBD1. CDR1 is LNHDA, CDR2 SQIVND, per germline (reference sequence). This CDR3 spans 17 amino acids. J gave up 0 bases and V 8 bases, and 9 bases lay outside the gene matches. The CDR3 bases are TGTGCCAGTGCGGGACAGGGGGTGACCTATAGCAATCAGCCCCAGCATTTT. Translation: CASAGQGVTYSNQPQHF.

V is TRBV21-1 and J is TRBJ1-1. TRBV21-1 is a recognized pseudogene. The CDR3 covers 13 residues. The CDR3 loop reads CASSSRRRTEAFF. The DNA of the CDR3 is TGTGCCAGCAGCAGCCGGCGGCGCACTGAAGCTTTCTTT.

This rearrangement joins TRBV28 to TRBJ1-1; 7 positions match TRBD1. Germline V CDR1 and CDR2: MDHEN, SYDVKM. Trimming took 6 bases from V and 1 from J; bases not matched to a gene: 5. This CDR3 spans 14 amino acids. The CDR3 here is CASSSGGGNTEAFF. The CDR3 DNA is TGTGCCAGCAGCTCAGGGGGAGGGAACACTGAAGCTTTCTTT.

This rearrangement joins TRBV6-5 to TRBJ1-2; tentative D call: TRBD1 (5 bases). Germline V gene lookup returns CDR1 MNHEY and CDR2 SVGAGI. CDR3 length: 15 residues. Between the trimmed V and J ends, which lost 5 bases and 4 bases, there was a span of 17 bases. CDR3 coding DNA: TGTGCCAGCAGTAGTTTGGGGCAGTTCGGCTATGGCTACACCTTC. As protein: CASSSLGQFGYGYTF.

The chain combines TRBV6-5 with TRBJ2-7; 8 positions match TRBD1. CDR1 is MNHEY, CDR2 SVGAGI, per germline. This CDR3 is 13 amino acids long. V was pared by 5 bases and J by 10 bases, with 10 bases of the junction left unmatched. As DNA, the CDR3 is TGTGCCAGCAGTCTCGACAGGGGATCACCCCAGTACTTC. Residues: CASSLDRGSPQYF.

This clone occurred once. V gene TRBV18 combines with J gene TRBJ2-1; TRBD2 aligns across 13 bases. The CDR3 is 14 residues long. Germline V gene lookup returns CDR1 KGHSH and CDR2 LQKENI. The junction had 2 bases not matched to a gene; V was cut back by 4 bases and J by 8 bases. The CDR3 here is CASSLGLAGDEQFF. CDR3 in DNA: TGTGCCAGCTCACTTGGACTAGCGGGAGATGAGCAGTTCTTC.

This sequence joins TRBV5-1 and TRBJ2-7, with 9 bases matching TRBD1. The CDR3 spans 15 residues. Germline assignment: CDR1 SGHRS and CDR2 YFSETQ. With 0 bases clipped from V and 1 base from J, the junction kept 2 bases outside the gene matches. CDR3 sequence reads: CASSLGGTGSYEQYF. CDR3 sequence (DNA): TGCGCCAGCAGCTTGGGAGGGACAGGGTCCTACGAGCAGTACTTC.

In DNA, the CDR3 is TGTGCCAGCCGTGCCGACAGGAGGACTAATGAAAAACTGTTTTTT. Amino acid sequence: CASRADRRTNEKLFF. The chain links TRBV19 to TRBJ1-4; maybe TRBD1 (6 bases). The germline CDR1 and CDR2 sequences are LNHDA and SQIVND (reference sequence). The V end was cut by 9 bases, the J end by 2 bases, with 16 bases between. This CDR3 contains 15 residues.

The chain uses TRBV28 and TRBJ2-1, with D possibly TRBD2 on 6 matching bases. Deletions cut 5 bases from V and 9 bases from J, with 23 bases between. This CDR3 region has 16 residues. Germline CDR1 and CDR2: MDHEN and SYDVKM. CDR3 residues: CASSPGDLSQPGEQFF. The DNA for the CDR3 is TGTGCCAGCAGTCCGGGGGACCTCTCTCAACCGGGTGAGCAGTTCTTC.